These 10 T cell receptor beta chains came from one sample sequenced in a study of T cell clonotyping in hematopoietic cell transplantation. Regarding time point: recipient sample about 28 days before transplant, after cytoreduction. Repertoires were generated with immunoSEQ multiplex PCR, while TCRdb's copy carries only in-frame clones and drops some. Altogether some 36,000 clones are present, 85% to 95% being singletons, with the ten largest covering around 1.5%. Sequenced material: peripheral blood mononuclear cells, taken before stem cell transplant. These receptor sequences come from a man aged 40-55 years with chronic myeloid leukemia. Some clones in this sample may be carry-over from other donors' samples.

This clone was counted a single time. V usage is TRBV2 and J usage is TRBJ1-4; TRBD1 aligns across 9 bases. Unmatched junction bases numbered 7, after V lost 9 bases and J lost 8 bases. Germline lookup yields CDR1 SNHLY and CDR2 FYNNEI. The CDR3 sequence is 13 residues long. The CDR3 DNA reads as TGTGCCAGTATAGGGACAGGGAAAGAAAAACTGTTTTTT. It translates to CASIGTGKEKLFF.

The chain couples TRBV5-1 to TRBJ2-2, with D maybe TRBD2 (6 bases). V dropped 3 bases and J dropped 7 bases, with 10 bases sitting between them. The germline V gene has CDR1 SGHRS and CDR2 YFSETQ. This CDR3 region has 13 residues. The DNA of the CDR3 is TGCGCCAGCAGCTGGACTATAGACGGGGAGCTGTTTTTT. Translation gives CASSWTIDGELFF. Together with reference TRBV5-1 and TRBJ2-2, the CDR3 gives the full variable domain: KAGVTQTPRYLIKTRGQQVTLSCSPISGHRSVSWYQQTPGQGLQFLFEYFSETQRNKGNFPGRFSGRQFSNSRSEMNVSTLELGDSALYLCASSWTIDGELFFGEGSRLTVL.

The chain employs TRBV6-5 and TRBJ1-1, with TRBD1 identical over 7 bases. V was clipped by 8 bases and J by 0 bases; unmatched bases: 9. Looked up from germline, CDR1 is MNHEY and CDR2 is SVGAGI. CDR3 length: 15 amino acids. This CDR3 is CASSALTGLNTEAFF. CDR3 nucleotides: TGTGCCAGCTCGGCTTTGACAGGGCTGAACACTGAAGCTTTCTTT.

J is TRBJ2-5 and V is TRBV6-5; D may correspond to TRBD1 or TRBD2 (5 bases each). Trimming left V 0 bases short and J 5 bases short, with 16 bases between. Germline V gene sequence: CDR1 MNHEY, CDR2 SVGAGI. The length of the CDR3 is 16 residues. This CDR3 is CASSYSMGVLRETQYF. The CDR3 DNA reads as TGTGCCAGCAGTTACTCGATGGGGGTCCTGAGGGAGACCCAGTACTTC.

The chain combines TRBV7-3 with TRBJ1-1; D unresolved. Trimming took 4 bases from V and 0 from J, leaving 9 bases between them. This CDR3 spans 14 amino acids. Germline V gives CDR1 SGHTA, CDR2 FQGTGA. CDR3 bases: TGTGCCAGCAGCTCATCCACCTTGAACACTGAAGCTTTCTTT. Its translation is CASSSSTLNTEAFF.

J is TRBJ1-1 and V is TRBV5-1, with D tentatively TRBD1 (5 bases). CDR1 is SGHRS and CDR2 is YFSETQ in the germline V gene. This CDR3 is 14 amino acids long. The V gene lost 4 bases and the J gene lost 2 bases, with 12 bases spanning the gap. CDR3 sequence reads: CASSLLGLNTEAFF. In nucleotides, the CDR3 is TGCGCCAGCAGCCTCCTGGGACTAAACACTGAAGCTTTCTTT.

The chain links TRBV27 to TRBJ1-5; D is undetermined. CDR1 and CDR2 from the germline V gene are MNHEY and SMNVEV (reference sequence). Trimming left V 4 bases short and J 2 bases short, with 15 bases between. This CDR3 spans 16 amino acids. DNA for the CDR3: TGTGCCAGCAGTTCCCTGCACCGCCGGGGCAATCAGCCCCAGCATTTT. Translated: CASSSLHRRGNQPQHF.

V is TRBV19 and J is TRBJ1-1; no clear D. The CDR3 loop spans 12 amino acids. V lost 5 bases, J lost 0 bases, and 4 bases lay in between. Germline-derived CDR1 and CDR2 are LNHDA and SQIVND (reference sequence). In nucleotides, the CDR3 is TGTGCCAGTAGTCTCCTGAACACTGAAGCTTTCTTT. Its protein is CASSLLNTEAFF.

V usage is TRBV4-3 and J usage is TRBJ1-1; D is unresolved. The length of the CDR3 is 15 residues. Germline loops: CDR1 LGHNA, CDR2 YSLEER. V dropped 3 bases and J dropped 1 base, with 12 bases sitting between them. CDR3 nucleotide sequence: TGCGCCAGCAGCCAGCCTGGACGGAGGAACACTGAAGCTTTCTTT. Translating gives CASSQPGRRNTEAFF.

The chain joins TRBV4-3 to TRBJ2-1; TRBD1 agrees at 7 bases. Germline CDR1 is LGHNA and CDR2 is YSLEER. The CDR3 consists of 16 residues. J gave up 1 base and V 1 base, and 4 bases lay outside the gene matches. As DNA, the CDR3 is TGCGCCAGCAGCCAAGTCGGCAGGGGGTCCTACAATGAGCAGTTCTTC. Residues: CASSQVGRGSYNEQFF.